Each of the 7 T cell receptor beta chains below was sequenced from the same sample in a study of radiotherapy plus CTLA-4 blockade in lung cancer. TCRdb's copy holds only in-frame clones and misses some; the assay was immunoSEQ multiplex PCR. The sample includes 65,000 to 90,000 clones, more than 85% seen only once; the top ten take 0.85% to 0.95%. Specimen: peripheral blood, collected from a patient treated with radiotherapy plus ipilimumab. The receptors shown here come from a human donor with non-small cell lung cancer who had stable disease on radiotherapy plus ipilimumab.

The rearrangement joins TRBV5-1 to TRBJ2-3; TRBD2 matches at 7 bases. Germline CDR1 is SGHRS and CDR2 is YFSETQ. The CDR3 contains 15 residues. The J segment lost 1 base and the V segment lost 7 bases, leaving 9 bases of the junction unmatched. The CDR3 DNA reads TGCGCCAGCGGACCTAGCGGCCCGGGCACAGATACGCAGTATTTT. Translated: CASGPSGPGTDTQYF.

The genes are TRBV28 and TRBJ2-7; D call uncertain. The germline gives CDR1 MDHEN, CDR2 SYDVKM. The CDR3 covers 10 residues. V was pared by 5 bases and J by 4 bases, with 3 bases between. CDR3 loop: CASSLYEQYF. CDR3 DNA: TGTGCCAGCAGTCTTTACGAGCAGTACTTC.

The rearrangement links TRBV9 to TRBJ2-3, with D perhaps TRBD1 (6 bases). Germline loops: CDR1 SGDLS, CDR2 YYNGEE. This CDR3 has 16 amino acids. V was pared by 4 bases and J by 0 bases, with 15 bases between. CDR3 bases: TGTGCCAGCAGCCCAAGGGCAGGGGCCAGCACAGATACGCAGTATTTT. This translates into CASSPRAGASTDTQYF.

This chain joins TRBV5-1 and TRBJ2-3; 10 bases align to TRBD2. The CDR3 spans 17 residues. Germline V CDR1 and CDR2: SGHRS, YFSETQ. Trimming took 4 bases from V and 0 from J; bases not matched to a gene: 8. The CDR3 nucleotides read TGCGCCAGCAGCCCCGGGCTAGCGGGGGCTAGCACAGATACGCAGTATTTT. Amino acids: CASSPGLAGASTDTQYF.

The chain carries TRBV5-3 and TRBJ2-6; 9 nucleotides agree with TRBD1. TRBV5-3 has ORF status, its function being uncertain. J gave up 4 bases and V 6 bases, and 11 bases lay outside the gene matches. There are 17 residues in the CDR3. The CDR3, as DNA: TGTGCCAGAAACCCGGGACAGGGAGAGACGGGGGCCAACGTCCTGACTTTC. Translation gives CARNPGQGETGANVLTF.

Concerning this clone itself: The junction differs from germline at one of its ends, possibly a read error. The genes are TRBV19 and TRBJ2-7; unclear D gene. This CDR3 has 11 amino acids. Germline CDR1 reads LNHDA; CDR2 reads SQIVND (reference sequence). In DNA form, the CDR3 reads TGTGCCAGTAGCATCTCCAACGAGCAGTACTTC. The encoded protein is CASSISNEQYF.

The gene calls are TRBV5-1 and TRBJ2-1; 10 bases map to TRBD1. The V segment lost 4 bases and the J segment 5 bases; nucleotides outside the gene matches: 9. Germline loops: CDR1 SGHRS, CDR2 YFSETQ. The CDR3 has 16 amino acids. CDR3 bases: TGCGCCAGCAGCCCGTGGAGACAGGGGGCCGACAATGAGCAGTTCTTC. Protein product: CASSPWRQGADNEQFF.